The 15 T cell receptor beta chains below come from one sample, sequenced in a study of siplizumab effects on memory and regulatory T cells. Profiling relied on immunoSEQ multiplex PCR, and the TCRdb table lists in-frame clones only, not all of them. The top ten hold around 0.25% of the sample, which has tens of thousands of clones, around 90% seen once. Sample: naive CD4+ T cells sorted from blood. The receptors stem from a human donor in good health.

V and J are TRBV23-1 and TRBJ2-6; tentative D call: TRBD2 (5 bases). TRBV23-1 is sorted into the ORF group, with uncertain function. V was clipped by 0 bases and J by 0 bases, with 6 bases between them. The CDR3 runs 16 residues. CDR3 nucleotide sequence: TGCGCCAGCAGTCAATCCGGGGTCTCTGGGGCCAACGTCCTGACTTTC. Translating it yields CASSQSGVSGANVLTF.

CDR3 sequence: CASSVSGVGTGFF. The DNA of the CDR3 is TGTGCCAGCAGTGTTAGCGGGGTGGGCACTGGGTTCTTC. This sequence joins TRBV6-6 and TRBJ2-1; 8 positions agree with TRBD2. Germline lookup yields CDR1 MNHNY and CDR2 SVGAGI (reference sequence). The CDR3 extends over 13 amino acids. The trim removed 5 bases at V and 15 bases at J, leaving 12 bases unmatched.

This chain connects TRBV5-4 to TRBJ1-1; tentative D call: TRBD1 (6 bases). CDR1 and CDR2 (germline): SGHNT, YYREEE (reference sequence). CDR3 length equals 13 residues. The ends were cut back, 4 bases at V and 1 base at J, with 8 bases in the middle. The CDR3 protein is CASSAGQNTEAFF. Here the CDR3 DNA reads TGTGCCAGCAGCGCGGGACAGAACACTGAAGCTTTCTTT.

This clone has a single count. The rearrangement links TRBV19 to TRBJ2-1; D gene unclear. Trimming left V 0 bases short and J 6 bases short, with 9 bases between. Per the germline V gene, CDR1 is LNHDA and CDR2 is SQIVND (reference sequence). This CDR3 contains 14 residues. CDR3 sequence (DNA): TGTGCCAGTAGTATAGAGGCACTTTCCAATGAGCAGTTCTTC. This gives the protein CASSIEALSNEQFF.

For the CDR3, the DNA is TGTGCCAGCAGCTTATTTGGGACAGGGGAAGAGACCCAGTACTTC. It translates to CASSLFGTGEETQYF. The V gene is TRBV7-3, the J gene TRBJ2-5; 10 positions agree with TRBD1. J gave up 3 bases and V 2 bases, and 3 bases lay outside the gene matches. The CDR3 consists of 15 residues. Germline V gives CDR1 SGHTA, CDR2 FQGTGA.

The V call is TRBV25-1, the J call TRBJ2-7; TRBD1 matches 7 bases. CDR1 and CDR2 from the germline V gene are MGHDK and SYGVNS. After removal of 3 bases from V and 0 bases from J, the junction contained 5 bases not matched to a gene. The CDR3 consists of 15 residues. The CDR3 sequence is CASSDIGGDSYEQYF. The CDR3, as DNA: TGTGCCAGCAGTGATATAGGGGGCGACTCCTACGAGCAGTACTTC.

This chain joins TRBV11-2 and TRBJ2-2, with 9 bases matching TRBD2. Germline V gene data show CDR1 as SGHAT and CDR2 as FQNNGV. V shed 6 bases, J shed 2 bases, and the junction held 4 bases outside the gene matches. The CDR3 has 15 amino acids. The chain's CDR3 is CASRSSGVNTGELFF. The CDR3 region has the DNA TGTGCCAGCAGGTCTAGCGGGGTAAACACCGGGGAGCTGTTTTTT.

The CDR3 DNA is TGTGCCAGCTCACCACCTCAAGGGAGGGCCAATGAGCAGTTCTTC. Translation: CASSPPQGRANEQFF. This chain uses TRBV18 with TRBJ2-1; 7 bases agree with TRBD2. CDR1 is KGHSH and CDR2 is LQKENI in the germline V gene. CDR3 length equals 15 residues. The V gene end was trimmed by 0 bases and the J gene end by 6 bases; junction bases not matched to a gene: 5. The complete variable domain, with remaining parts taken from reference TRBV18 and TRBJ2-1, reads NAGVMQNPRHLVRRRGQEARLRCSPMKGHSHVYWYRQLPEEGLKFMVYLQKENIIDESGMPKERFSAEFPKEGPSILRIQQVVRGDSAAYFCASSPPQGRANEQFFGPGTRLTVL.

The V and J genes are TRBV6-6 and TRBJ1-2; TRBD1 matches 10 bases. Germline lookup yields CDR1 MNHNY and CDR2 SVGAGI (reference sequence). The V and J ends lost 4 bases and 1 base, in that order; junction bases with no gene match: 3. This CDR3 has 15 residues. For the CDR3, the DNA is TGTGCCAGCAGTTCTGACAGGGGGCTTAACTATGGCTACACCTTC. Encoded protein: CASSSDRGLNYGYTF.

This clone was counted once. The genes are TRBV16 and TRBJ2-7, with D perhaps being TRBD1 or TRBD2 (5 bases each). The germline V and J ends were trimmed by 2 bases and 7 bases, with 21 bases remaining between them. Germline CDR1 KGHSY, CDR2 FQNENV. This CDR3 has 16 residues. The CDR3, as DNA: TGTGCCAGCAGCCAAGGTTTGATTGGGGACCCCTGGGAGCAGTACTTC. Translated, it gives CASSQGLIGDPWEQYF.

The genes are TRBV2 and TRBJ1-4; 10 nucleotides align to TRBD1. The CDR3 covers 15 residues. Trimming took 6 bases from V and 3 from J; bases not matched to a gene: 4. Germline V CDR1 and CDR2: SNHLY, FYNNEI. The CDR3 sequence is CASRGTGAANEKLFF. CDR3 DNA: TGTGCCAGCAGGGGGACAGGGGCAGCTAATGAAAAACTGTTTTTT.

V usage is TRBV9 and J usage is TRBJ2-5; TRBD1 matches at 8 bases. The CDR3 has 16 amino acids. Looked up from germline, CDR1 is SGDLS and CDR2 is YYNGEE. V lost 2 bases, J lost 5 bases, and 11 bases stayed unmatched. CDR3 coding DNA: TGTGCCAGCAGCGTGTTCTCCGGGACAGGACCCGAGACCCAGTACTTC. Residues: CASSVFSGTGPETQYF.

The chain carries TRBV6-1 and TRBJ2-1, with D tentatively TRBD1 or TRBD2 (5 bases each). Per the germline V gene, CDR1 is MNHNS and CDR2 is SASEGT. The CDR3 length is 14 residues. The V and J ends lost 8 bases and 4 bases respectively, with 15 bases between them. The CDR3 DNA follows: TGTGCCAGCCGGGGACCTATCTTATACAATGAGCAGTTCTTC. Encoded protein: CASRGPILYNEQFF.

This clone was seen only once. The CDR3 DNA reads TGTGCCAGCAGTGAATTCGGAGCGGGAGGTGGCGAGCAGTACTTC. It encodes CASSEFGAGGGEQYF. J is TRBJ2-7 and V is TRBV2; TRBD2 matches at 9 bases. Germline V gene lookup returns CDR1 SNHLY and CDR2 FYNNEI. This CDR3 has 15 residues. V was clipped by 2 bases and J by 6 bases; unmatched bases: 8.

The V gene is TRBV18, the J gene TRBJ1-2; 7 bases fit TRBD1. The CDR3 is 14 residues long. Trimming cost V 4 bases and J 0 bases; bases outside gene matches: 2. From germline, CDR1 is KGHSH and CDR2 LQKENI. The CDR3 is CASSQGQANYGYTF. The DNA for the CDR3 is TGTGCCAGCTCACAAGGACAGGCTAACTATGGCTACACCTTC.